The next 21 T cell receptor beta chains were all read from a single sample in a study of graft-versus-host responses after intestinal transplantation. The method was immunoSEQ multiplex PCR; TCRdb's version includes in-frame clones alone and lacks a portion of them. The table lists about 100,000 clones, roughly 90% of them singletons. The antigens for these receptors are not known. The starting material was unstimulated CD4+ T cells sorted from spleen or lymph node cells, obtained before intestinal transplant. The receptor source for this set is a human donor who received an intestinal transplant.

The CDR3: CASSYSGGTAPYEQYF. As DNA, the CDR3 is TGTGCCAGCAGTTACTCGGGGGGGACAGCTCCCTACGAGCAGTACTTC. The rearrangement joins TRBV6-5 to TRBJ2-5; the D call may be TRBD1 or TRBD2 (7 bases each). Gene TRBJ2-7 matches the end of the DNA better, so the J call may be wrong. The germline gives CDR1 MNHEY, CDR2 SVGAGI. This CDR3 contains 16 residues.

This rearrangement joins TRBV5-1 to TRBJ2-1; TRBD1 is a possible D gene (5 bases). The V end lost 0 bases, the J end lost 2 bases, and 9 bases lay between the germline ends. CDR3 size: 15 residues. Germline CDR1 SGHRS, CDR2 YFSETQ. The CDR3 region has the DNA TGCGCCAGCAGCTTGGCGGCAGGGCCCTACAATGAGCAGTTCTTC. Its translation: CASSLAAGPYNEQFF.

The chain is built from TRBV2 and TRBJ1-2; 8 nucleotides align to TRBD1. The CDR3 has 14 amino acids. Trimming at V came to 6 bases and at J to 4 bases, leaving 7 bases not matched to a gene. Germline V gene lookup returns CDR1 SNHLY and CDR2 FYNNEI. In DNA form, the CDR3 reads TGTGCCAGCAGGGAACAGGGGGACTTCTATGGCTACACCTTC. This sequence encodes CASREQGDFYGYTF.

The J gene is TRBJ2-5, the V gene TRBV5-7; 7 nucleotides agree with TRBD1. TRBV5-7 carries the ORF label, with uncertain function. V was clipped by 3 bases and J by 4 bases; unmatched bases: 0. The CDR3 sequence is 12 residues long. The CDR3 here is CASSYRGETQYF. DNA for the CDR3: TGTGCCAGCAGCTACAGGGGAGAGACCCAGTACTTC.

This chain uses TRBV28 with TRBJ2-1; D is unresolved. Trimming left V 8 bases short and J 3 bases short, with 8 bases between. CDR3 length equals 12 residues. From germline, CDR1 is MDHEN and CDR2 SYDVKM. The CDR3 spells CASWNRYNEQFF. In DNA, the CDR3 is TGTGCCAGCTGGAACCGCTACAATGAGCAGTTCTTC.

The CDR3 region has the DNA TGCGCCAGCAGCCTCCCCTCCTACGAGCAGTACTTC. Translated, it gives CASSLPSYEQYF. The chain combines TRBV5-1 with TRBJ2-7; D not resolved. Trimming took off 4 bases at V and 0 bases at J, with 5 bases between the two ends. Germline CDR1 reads SGHRS; CDR2 reads YFSETQ. This CDR3 spans 12 amino acids.

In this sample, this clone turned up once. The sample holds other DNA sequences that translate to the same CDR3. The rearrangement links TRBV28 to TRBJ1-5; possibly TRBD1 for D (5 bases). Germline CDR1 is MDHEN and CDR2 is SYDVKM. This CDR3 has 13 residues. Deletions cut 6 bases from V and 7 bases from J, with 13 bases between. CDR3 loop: CASSSPGGQPQHF. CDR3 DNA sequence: TGTGCCAGCAGCTCTCCGGGGGGACAGCCCCAGCATTTT. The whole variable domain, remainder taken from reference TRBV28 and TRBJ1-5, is DVKVTQSSRYLVKRTGEKVFLECVQDMDHENMFWYRQDPGLGLRLIYFSYDVKMKEKGDIPEGYSVSREKKERFSLILESASTNQTSMYLCASSSPGGQPQHFGDGTRLSIL.

CDR3 bases: TGCGCCAGCAGCTTAGGGGGAAGTGATGGCTACACCTTC. As protein: CASSLGGSDGYTF. The chain carries TRBV5-1 and TRBJ1-2, with D possibly being TRBD1 (6 bases). Germline V lookup: CDR1 SGHRS, CDR2 YFSETQ. This CDR3 is 13 amino acids long. Trimming removed 2 bases at V and 6 bases at J, with 11 bases between.

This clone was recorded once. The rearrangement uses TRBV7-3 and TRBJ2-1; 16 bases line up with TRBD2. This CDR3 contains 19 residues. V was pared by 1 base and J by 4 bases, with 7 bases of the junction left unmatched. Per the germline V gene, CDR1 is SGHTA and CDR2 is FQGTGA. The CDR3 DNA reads TGTGCCAGCAGCTTAATCGGGACTAGCGGGAGGGAGCCTTACAATGAGCAGTTCTTC. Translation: CASSLIGTSGREPYNEQFF.

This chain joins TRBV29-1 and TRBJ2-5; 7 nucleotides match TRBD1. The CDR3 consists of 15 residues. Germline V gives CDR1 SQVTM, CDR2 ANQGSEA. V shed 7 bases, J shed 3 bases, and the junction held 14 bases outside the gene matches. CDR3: CSATNRGMGKETQYF. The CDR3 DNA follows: TGCAGCGCCACTAACAGGGGAATGGGAAAAGAGACCCAGTACTTC.

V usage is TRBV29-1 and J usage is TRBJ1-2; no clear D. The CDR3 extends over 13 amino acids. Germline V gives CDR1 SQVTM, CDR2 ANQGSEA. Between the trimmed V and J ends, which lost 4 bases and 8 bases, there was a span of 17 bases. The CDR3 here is CSVVGFAVIGYTF. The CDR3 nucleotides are TGCAGCGTTGTAGGTTTTGCCGTGATCGGCTACACCTTC.

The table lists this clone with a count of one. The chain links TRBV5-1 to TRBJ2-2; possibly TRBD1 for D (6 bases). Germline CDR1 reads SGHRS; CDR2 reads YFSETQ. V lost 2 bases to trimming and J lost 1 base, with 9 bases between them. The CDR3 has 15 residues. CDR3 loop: CASSLIRGNTGELFF. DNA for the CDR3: TGCGCCAGCAGCTTAATCAGGGGGAACACCGGGGAGCTGTTTTTT.

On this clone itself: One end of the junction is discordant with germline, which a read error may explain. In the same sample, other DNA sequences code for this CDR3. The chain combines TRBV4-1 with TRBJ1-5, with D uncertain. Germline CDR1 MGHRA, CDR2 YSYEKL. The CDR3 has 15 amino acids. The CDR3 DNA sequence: TGTGCCAGCAGCCAAAGGACCGACAGCAATCAGCCCCAGCATTTT. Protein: CASSQRTDSNQPQHF.

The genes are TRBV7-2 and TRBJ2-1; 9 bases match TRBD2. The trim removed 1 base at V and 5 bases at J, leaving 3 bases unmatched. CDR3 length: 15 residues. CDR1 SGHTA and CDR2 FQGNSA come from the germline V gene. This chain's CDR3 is CASSLVVAGDNEQFF. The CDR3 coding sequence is TGTGCCAGCAGCTTAGTGGTAGCGGGAGACAATGAGCAGTTCTTC.

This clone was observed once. The DNA for the CDR3 is TGTGCCAGCAGCCCGGGACAGGGTTTTGGCTACACCTTC. Translation: CASSPGQGFGYTF. This chain links TRBV27 with TRBJ1-2, with 9 bases matching TRBD1. V lost 6 bases, J lost 7 bases, and 6 bases stayed unmatched. Germline CDR1 is MNHEY and CDR2 is SMNVEV (reference sequence). There are 13 residues in the CDR3.

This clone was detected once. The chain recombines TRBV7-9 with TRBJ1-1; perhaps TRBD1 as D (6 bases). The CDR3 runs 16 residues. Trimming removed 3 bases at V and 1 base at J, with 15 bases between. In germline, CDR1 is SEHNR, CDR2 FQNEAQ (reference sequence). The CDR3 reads CASSFKRTAGNTEAFF. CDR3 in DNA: TGTGCCAGCAGCTTTAAACGGACAGCCGGGAACACTGAAGCTTTCTTT.

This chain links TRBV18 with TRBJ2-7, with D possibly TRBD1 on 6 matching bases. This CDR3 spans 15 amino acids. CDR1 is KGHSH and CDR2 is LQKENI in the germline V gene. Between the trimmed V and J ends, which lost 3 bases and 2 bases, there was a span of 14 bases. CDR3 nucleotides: TGTGCCAGCTCACCCCCGGGACAAGGACCCTACGAGCAGTACTTC. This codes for CASSPPGQGPYEQYF.

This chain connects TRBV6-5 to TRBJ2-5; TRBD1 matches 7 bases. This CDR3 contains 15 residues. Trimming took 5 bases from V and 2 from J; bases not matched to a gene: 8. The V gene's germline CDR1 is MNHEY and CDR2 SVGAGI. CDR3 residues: CASSIDRVRQETQYF. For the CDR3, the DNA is TGTGCCAGCAGTATCGACAGGGTCAGGCAAGAGACCCAGTACTTC.

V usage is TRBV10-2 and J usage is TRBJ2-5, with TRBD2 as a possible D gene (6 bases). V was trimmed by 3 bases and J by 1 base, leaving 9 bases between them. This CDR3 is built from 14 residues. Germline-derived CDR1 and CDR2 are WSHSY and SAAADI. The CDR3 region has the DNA TGCGCCAGCAGTGATCCGGGAGTCCAAGAGACCCAGTACTTC. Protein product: CASSDPGVQETQYF.

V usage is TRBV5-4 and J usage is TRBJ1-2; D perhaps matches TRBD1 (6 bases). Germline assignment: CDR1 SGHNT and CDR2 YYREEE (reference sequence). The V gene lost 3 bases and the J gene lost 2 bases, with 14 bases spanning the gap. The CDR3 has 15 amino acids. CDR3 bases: TGTGCCAGCAGCTCGGTGGGGGGGACAAACTATGGCTACACCTTC. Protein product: CASSSVGGTNYGYTF.

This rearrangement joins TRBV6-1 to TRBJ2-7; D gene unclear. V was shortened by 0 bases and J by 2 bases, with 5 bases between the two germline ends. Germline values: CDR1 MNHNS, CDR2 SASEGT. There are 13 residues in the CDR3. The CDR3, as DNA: TGTGCCAGCAGTGAAGCAGGGCCCTACGAGCAGTACTTC. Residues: CASSEAGPYEQYF.